The 21 T cell receptor beta chains given below trace back to one sample, sequenced in a study of cytomegalovirus exposure and HLA in healthy donors. Both 60 Vbeta primers and 13 Jbeta primers went into the PCR. Sequenced by immunoSEQ multiplex PCR; TCRdb stores in-frame clones only, minus some. The sample totals more than 100,000 clones; its top ten clones hold 3% to 3.5%. The sample consisted of PBMCs. Every receptor here comes from a man aged 40-49 years in good health and CMV-seronegative.

As for this clone: Other DNA sequences in this sample translate to the same CDR3. The chain has TRBV18 and TRBJ2-3; possibly TRBD2 for D (6 bases). CDR3 length equals 14 residues. Germline-derived CDR1 and CDR2 are KGHSH and LQKENI. Trimming cost V 0 bases and J 2 bases, with 6 bases left between them. For the CDR3, the DNA is TGTGCCAGCTCACCACCGGGACTCACAGATACGCAGTATTTT. Translated: CASSPPGLTDTQYF.

V usage is TRBV6-5 and J usage is TRBJ1-1; possible D gene TRBD1, 6 bases. The CDR3 sequence is 15 residues long. Trimming cost V 2 bases and J 1 base, with 11 bases left between them. CDR1 and CDR2 (germline): MNHEY, SVGAGI. CDR3 sequence reads: CASSYSTRGNTEAFF. The CDR3 region has the DNA TGTGCCAGCAGTTACAGCACCAGGGGGAACACTGAAGCTTTCTTT.

The chain couples TRBV7-8 to TRBJ2-5, with TRBD2 matching over 7 bases. The germline V gene encodes CDR1 SGHVS and CDR2 FQNEAQ. The length of the CDR3 is 15 residues. V shed 1 base, J shed 4 bases, and the junction held 6 bases outside the gene matches. CDR3 amino acids: CASSLVRGWGETQYF. The CDR3 nucleotides read TGTGCCAGCAGCTTAGTGCGGGGGTGGGGAGAGACCCAGTACTTC.

Points on this clone: A junction boundary mismatches the germline segment, possibly from a read error. This chain uses TRBV5-1 with TRBJ1-1; possible D gene TRBD1, 5 bases. Germline V gives CDR1 SGHRS, CDR2 YFSETQ. CDR3 length: 14 amino acids. The chain's CDR3 is CARSLVRVATEAFF. CDR3 DNA sequence: TGCGCCAGAAGCTTGGTCAGGGTGGCCACTGAAGCTTTCTTT.

The genes are TRBV5-4 and TRBJ1-1, with D hard to call. Trimming pared 1 base from V and 5 bases from J, leaving 6 bases between. The germline V gene encodes CDR1 SGHNT and CDR2 YYREEE (reference sequence). The CDR3 is 12 residues long. This chain's CDR3 is CASSLLETEAFF. CDR3 sequence (DNA): TGTGCCAGCAGCTTGTTAGAGACTGAAGCTTTCTTT.

The chain uses TRBV11-2 and TRBJ2-3; 10 bases agree with TRBD2. Trimming removed 1 base from V and 0 bases from J; junction bases left unmatched: 7. Germline loops: CDR1 SGHAT, CDR2 FQNNGV. The CDR3 sequence is 18 residues long. CDR3 sequence: CASSLVWASGGSTDTQYF. As DNA, the CDR3 is TGTGCCAGCAGCTTAGTATGGGCTAGCGGGGGAAGCACAGATACGCAGTATTTT.

The chain joins TRBV27 to TRBJ2-5; maybe TRBD1 (7 bases). V lost 5 bases to trimming and J lost 7 bases, with 11 bases between them. The CDR3 spans 12 residues. From germline, CDR1 is MNHEY and CDR2 SMNVEV (reference sequence). The CDR3 loop is CASSPQGGTQYF. The CDR3 bases are TGTGCCAGCAGTCCGCAGGGGGGGACCCAGTACTTC.

This chain connects TRBV30 to TRBJ1-5; 9 bases map to TRBD1. The CDR3 length is 15 residues. The trim removed 0 bases at V and 5 bases at J, leaving 5 bases unmatched. Germline V gives CDR1 GTSNPN, CDR2 SVGIG (reference sequence). For the CDR3, the DNA is TGTGCCTGGAGTGTGGACAGGGGAATGGATCAGCCCCAGCATTTT. It yields the protein CAWSVDRGMDQPQHF.

This chain links TRBV7-2 with TRBJ2-3; 10 positions match TRBD2. Germline CDR1 and CDR2: SGHTA and FQGNSA. The CDR3 is made up of 15 amino acids. V trimming: 2 bases; J trimming: 6 bases; junction bases outside the gene matches: 5. CDR3 sequence (DNA): TGTGCCAGCAGCTTAACAGCGGGAGGGGGGGATACGCAGTATTTT. Translating it yields CASSLTAGGGDTQYF.

This chain connects TRBV6-1 to TRBJ1-2; 12 positions agree with TRBD1. The length of the CDR3 is 18 residues. CDR1 and CDR2 from the germline V gene are MNHNS and SASEGT. V trimming: 2 bases; J trimming: 4 bases; junction bases outside the gene matches: 11. The CDR3 spells CASSERSGTGGAGYGYTF. CDR3 in DNA: TGTGCCAGCAGTGAACGGTCCGGGACAGGGGGCGCGGGCTATGGCTACACCTTC.

The chain carries TRBV5-4 and TRBJ1-2, with D possibly being TRBD1 (5 bases). CDR1 and CDR2 from the germline V gene are SGHNT and YYREEE (reference sequence). The CDR3 is 18 residues long. Trimming removed 0 bases from V and 7 bases from J, with 25 bases in between. CDR3 bases: TGTGCCAGCAGCTTGGTTTCTGCGAGGGGAATTGGAGCGGGTGGCTACACCTTC. This translates into CASSLVSARGIGAGGYTF.

The rearrangement uses TRBV9 and TRBJ2-5, with 10 bases aligning to TRBD2. The CDR3 totals 15 residues. The J segment lost 5 bases and the V segment lost 0 bases, leaving 4 bases of the junction unmatched. CDR1 is SGDLS, CDR2 YYNGEE, per germline. Here the CDR3 reads CASSVETSGSETQYF. In nucleotides, the CDR3 is TGTGCCAGCAGCGTAGAGACTAGCGGGTCGGAGACCCAGTACTTC.

The chain links TRBV29-1 to TRBJ2-7; 8 nucleotides align to TRBD1. The CDR3 contains 12 residues. Trimming at V came to 5 bases and at J to 5 bases, leaving 5 bases not matched to a gene. CDR1 SQVTM and CDR2 ANQGSEA come from the germline V gene. CDR3 in DNA: TGCAGCGTTCGGCAGGGGGCGAACGAGCAGTACTTC. This encodes CSVRQGANEQYF.

J is TRBJ2-1 and V is TRBV9, with 8 positions matching TRBD1. CDR3 length: 15 residues. The trim removed 2 bases at V and 5 bases at J, leaving 6 bases unmatched. Germline loops: CDR1 SGDLS, CDR2 YYNGEE. For the CDR3, the DNA is TGTGCCAGCAGCGTTGGGCAGGGGGCGGACAATGAGCAGTTCTTC. It encodes CASSVGQGADNEQFF.

The rearrangement joins TRBV7-2 to TRBJ2-3; 10 bases are shared with TRBD1. The CDR3 is made up of 16 amino acids. Germline loops: CDR1 SGHTA, CDR2 FQGNSA. Trimming at V came to 5 bases and at J to 2 bases, leaving 7 bases not matched to a gene. For the CDR3, the DNA is TGTGCCAGCAGCCTTCGACAGGGGGCCTCCACAGATACGCAGTATTTT. Its translation is CASSLRQGASTDTQYF.

The gene calls are TRBV6-1 and TRBJ1-2; 8 bases map to TRBD1. The CDR3 is 12 amino acids. After removal of 11 bases from V and 6 bases from J, the junction contained 8 bases not matched to a gene. CDR1 is MNHNS, CDR2 SASEGT, per germline. CDR3: CAARRTGNGYTF. The CDR3 DNA is TGTGCCGCAAGGCGGACAGGGAATGGCTACACCTTC.

This sequence joins TRBV7-9 and TRBJ2-7; TRBD2 might be the D (6 bases). The CDR3 totals 13 residues. The germline gives CDR1 SEHNR, CDR2 FQNEAQ (reference sequence). V lost 5 bases, J lost 1 base, and 9 bases lay in between. The CDR3 reads CASSAGTSYEQYF. The CDR3 nucleotides read TGTGCCAGCAGCGCCGGGACTTCCTACGAGCAGTACTTC.

As to this clone: The sample contains more than one DNA sequence encoding this CDR3. The chain is built from TRBV7-9 and TRBJ2-2; maybe TRBD2 (5 bases). V was shortened by 0 bases and J by 5 bases, with 10 bases between the two germline ends. The CDR3 has 15 residues. The V gene's germline CDR1 is SEHNR and CDR2 FQNEAQ (reference sequence). CDR3 nucleotides: TGTGCCAGCAGCTTAGCGGGAGTCGATACCGGGGAGCTGTTTTTT. Protein: CASSLAGVDTGELFF.

The genes are TRBV27 and TRBJ2-1; 13 bases map to TRBD2. The CDR3 is made up of 15 amino acids. Per germline, CDR1 MNHEY and CDR2 SMNVEV (reference sequence). The trim removed 6 bases at V and 5 bases at J, leaving 4 bases unmatched. DNA of the CDR3: TGTGCCAGCAGCAGGGGACTAGCGGGAAACAATGAGCAGTTCTTC. Its protein is CASSRGLAGNNEQFF.

The chain is built from TRBV4-3 and TRBJ1-2; no clear D gene. The CDR3 extends over 13 amino acids. CDR1 and CDR2 from the germline V gene are LGHNA and YSLEER. V was trimmed by 5 bases and J by 3 bases, leaving 10 bases between them. In DNA form, the CDR3 reads TGCGCCAGCAGCGCGGTACTGGACTATGGCTACACCTTC. Translation: CASSAVLDYGYTF.

The chain links TRBV7-6 to TRBJ2-2, with 7 nucleotides matching TRBD2. The CDR3 loop spans 17 amino acids. Germline assignment: CDR1 SGHVS and CDR2 FNYEAQ. The V segment lost 1 base and the J segment 2 bases; nucleotides outside the gene matches: 7. For the CDR3, the DNA is TGTGCCAGCAGCTTAGTCTCCAGCGGGATCAACACCGGGGAGCTGTTTTTT. Translating it yields CASSLVSSGINTGELFF.